The sequence of this TCR beta chain was determined in a study of blood T cells in healthy people across ages. As for the study in general: The capture of about one barcoded beta molecule per two T cells was achieved by template switching.

It was with a sample-barcoded 5' primer and a J-beta primer mix that a second PCR of roughly 6 to 12 cycles was run. TCRdb passed the 5' RACE reads through MiXCR, listing each CDR3 protein once. Here the sample spans 790,000 or so distinct CDR3 sequences, around 50% being singletons. Ten milliliters of peripheral blood were drawn from each donor into EDTA-treated tubes. Each sample provided at least 5 micrograms of extracted total RNA. Germline V lookup: CDR1 MNHEY, CDR2 SMNVEV (reference sequence). This CDR3 has 13 residues. V is TRBV27 and J is TRBJ2-7; the match to TRBD1 covers 9 bases. The closer fit of TRBJ2-5 to the DNA end suggests the J call may be wrong. This TCR came from a man in his forties or fifties in good health. Source material: blood. CDR3 protein: CASRGQGGETQYF. The CDR3 region has the DNA TGTGCCAGCAGGGGACAGGGAGGGGAGACCCAGTACTTC.